The 27 T cell receptor beta chains below come from one sample, sequenced in a study of CXCR3-negative and CXCR3-positive naive CD8 T cells. Study-level findings and limits: Hydrophobicity was higher for TRB CDR3s found in CXCR3-positive naive cells than in CXCR3-negative naive cells.

UMI-labeled 5' RACE yielded the TRB cDNA libraries. TCRdb reworked the 5' RACE reads into one entry per CDR3 protein, no DNA. With around 140,000 distinct CDR3 sequences in the sample, the ten largest clones hold 0.41%. These receptors' antigens are unknown. Sequenced: naive CXCR3+ CD8+ T cells from blood. Subset here: CD45RO-CCR7+CD27+CD95- naive CD8+ T cells expressing CXCR3 (TNR3+). The receptors here all came from a human donor in good health. Some clones in this sample may be carry-over from other donors' samples.

The V call is TRBV28, the J call TRBJ2-7; TCRdb designates TRBD2, a call that cannot be tested without DNA. Germline assignment: CDR1 MDHEN and CDR2 SYDVKM. The CDR3 has 15 residues. CDR3 sequence reads: CASSLGLADTYEQYF.

This chain connects TRBV7-9 to TRBJ2-7; without DNA, the TCRdb call of TRBD1 cannot be checked. In germline, CDR1 is SEHNR, CDR2 FQNEAQ (reference sequence). There are 15 residues in the CDR3. The CDR3 protein is CASSRPDGAIHEQYF.

The chain uses TRBV14 and TRBJ2-1; TCRdb gives TRBD1 as the D gene, but with no DNA this cannot be confirmed. There are 17 residues in the CDR3. Germline lookup yields CDR1 SGHDN and CDR2 FVKESK. The CDR3 sequence: CASSQGKGDLSYNEQFF.

The gene calls are TRBV5-1 and TRBJ2-1; TCRdb picks TRBD1, but there is no DNA to check that call. The CDR3 extends over 16 amino acids. Germline CDR1 and CDR2: SGHRS and YFSETQ. The CDR3 sequence: CASSPGGGRFLDEQFF.

The chain uses TRBV5-1 and TRBJ2-7. This CDR3 has 13 amino acids. The germline V gene encodes CDR1 SGHRS and CDR2 YFSETQ. This CDR3 is CASSFSYSYEQYF.

The V call is TRBV20-1, the J call TRBJ2-3; the TCRdb D gene call, TRBD2, has no DNA to confirm it. Germline CDR1 and CDR2: DFQATT and SNEGSKA (reference sequence). The CDR3 contains 15 residues. CDR3 region: CSARGLAGGGDTQYF.

J is TRBJ2-6 and V is TRBV7-9; TCRdb picks TRBD1, but there is no DNA to check that call. The CDR3 consists of 15 residues. Per the germline V gene, CDR1 is SEHNR and CDR2 is FQNEAQ (reference sequence). The CDR3 region is CASSPAGIGANVLTF.

V usage is TRBV28 and J usage is TRBJ2-7; TCRdb indicates TRBD1, and absent DNA this call remains unverified. The CDR3 loop spans 12 amino acids. Germline V lookup: CDR1 MDHEN, CDR2 SYDVKM. This CDR3 reads CASSLRGGEQCF.

The chain links TRBV7-9 to TRBJ2-7. The CDR3 spans 12 residues. Germline values: CDR1 SEHNR, CDR2 FQNEAQ (reference sequence). The CDR3 is CASSLAGGEQYF. Full variable domain (outside the CDR3, taken from reference TRBV7-9 and TRBJ2-7): DTGVSQNPRHKITKRGQNVTFRCDPISEHNRLYWYRQTLGQGPEFLTYFQNEAQLEKSRLLSDRFSAERPKGSFSTLEIQRTEQGDSAMYLCASSLAGGEQYFGPGTRLTVT.

The chain uses TRBV27 and TRBJ2-3; TCRdb designates TRBD1, a call that cannot be tested without DNA. The CDR3 runs 15 residues. Germline loops: CDR1 MNHEY, CDR2 SMNVEV (reference sequence). This chain's CDR3 is CASTEGDPSTNTQYF.

The genes are TRBV5-5 and TRBJ2-7. Per germline, CDR1 SGHKS and CDR2 YYEKEE (reference sequence). This CDR3 has 13 amino acids. The chain's CDR3 is CASSLAALYEQYF.

The rearrangement joins TRBV6-2 or TRBV6-3 to TRBJ2-7. Germline-derived CDR1 and CDR2 are MNHEY and SVGEGT. The CDR3 has 14 residues. The CDR3 here is CASSYLDSPYEQYF.

J is TRBJ1-5 and V is TRBV6-6; there is no DNA to check the TCRdb D call of TRBD1. The CDR3 has 15 amino acids. In germline, CDR1 is MNHNY, CDR2 SVGAGI (reference sequence). The CDR3 protein is CASSDDRGTFQPQHF.

The chain links TRBV7-9 to TRBJ2-1; lacking DNA, the TRBD1 call made by TCRdb goes unchecked. Germline CDR1 reads SEHNR; CDR2 reads FQNEAQ (reference sequence). This CDR3 has 15 amino acids. The CDR3 loop reads CASSLGQGGPDEQFF.

The chain uses TRBV4-1 and TRBJ1-1. The germline V gene has CDR1 MGHRA and CDR2 YSYEKL. The CDR3 totals 15 residues. The CDR3 reads CASSQDGRATTEAFF.

The rearrangement links TRBV27 to TRBJ2-5; TCRdb picks TRBD2, but there is no DNA to check that call. This CDR3 region has 13 residues. Looked up from germline, CDR1 is MNHEY and CDR2 is SMNVEV (reference sequence). The CDR3 sequence: CASSLDGLGAQYF.

This sequence joins TRBV4-3 and TRBJ1-2. The germline V gene encodes CDR1 LGHNA and CDR2 YSLEER. This CDR3 is built from 13 residues. The CDR3: CASSPPSGGGYTF.

CDR3 loop: CSVRTSGTSYNEQFF. The chain couples TRBV29-1 to TRBJ2-1; TCRdb returns TRBD2, unconfirmable since there is no DNA. Germline V gives CDR1 SQVTM, CDR2 ANQGSEA. This CDR3 spans 15 amino acids.

This chain joins TRBV6-4 and TRBJ2-3; the D call of TRBD2 rests on TCRdb alone, since no DNA is present to check it. The CDR3 consists of 13 residues. Germline V gene lookup returns CDR1 MRHNA and CDR2 SNTAGT. CDR3 residues: CASSERGTDTQYF.

The chain combines TRBV20-1 with TRBJ2-3. The CDR3 runs 13 residues. The germline gives CDR1 DFQATT, CDR2 SNEGSKA (reference sequence). The chain's CDR3 is CSARGERTDTQYF.

V usage is TRBV13 and J usage is TRBJ2-1; there is no DNA to check the TCRdb D call of TRBD1. CDR3 size: 15 residues. The germline V gene has CDR1 PRHDT and CDR2 FYEKMQ (reference sequence). The CDR3 loop reads CASSLGRFPVNEQFF.

This chain joins TRBV7-9 and TRBJ2-5. Per the germline V gene, CDR1 is SEHNR and CDR2 is FQNEAQ (reference sequence). The CDR3 loop spans 14 amino acids. The CDR3 sequence: CASRQTGDGETQYF.

The chain is built from TRBV7-9 and TRBJ2-7; TCRdb's assignment of TRBD2 cannot be checked, as there is no DNA. The germline V gene has CDR1 SEHNR and CDR2 FQNEAQ (reference sequence). CDR3 length: 15 amino acids. CDR3 sequence: CASSQSGILSYEQYF.

The chain carries TRBV11-2 and TRBJ2-1; the D call of TRBD1 rests on TCRdb alone, since no DNA is present to check it. The CDR3 sequence is 19 residues long. Looked up from germline, CDR1 is SGHAT and CDR2 is FQNNGV. The CDR3 sequence is CASSLVLFGTQFGYNEQFF.

This rearrangement joins TRBV28 to TRBJ1-5. The CDR3 contains 13 residues. Germline lookup yields CDR1 MDHEN and CDR2 SYDVKM. CDR3: CASSLSNRQPQHF.

V usage is TRBV7-3 and J usage is TRBJ2-1; TCRdb returns TRBD1, unconfirmable since there is no DNA. From germline, CDR1 is SGHTA and CDR2 FQGTGA. The CDR3 has 13 amino acids. The CDR3 here is CASSSSPGEEQFF.

The chain recombines TRBV7-9 with TRBJ2-2; TCRdb's D call, TRBD1, is unchecked because there is no DNA. The CDR3 contains 15 residues. Germline CDR1 reads SEHNR; CDR2 reads FQNEAQ (reference sequence). The CDR3 is CASSEPGQPSGELFF.